This record covers a single T cell receptor (beta chain). This entry comes from a study of shared clonotypes between healthy human individuals. V dropped 11 bases and J dropped 8; count of bases not matched to a gene: 20. The CDR3 totals 15 residues. Per germline, CDR1 LNHDA and CDR2 SQIVND (reference sequence). Libraries were prepared by immunoSEQ multiplex PCR; TCRdb keeps only in-frame clonotypes and omits some of them. The sample lists more than 450,000 clones, approximately 79% occurring once. The sample comprised PBMCs. The sequence was collected from a woman in her thirties or forties in good health. Some clones in this sample may be carry-over from other donors' samples. The rearrangement uses TRBV19 and TRBJ1-2, with 7 bases that match TRBD1. The CDR3 DNA reads as TGTGCCGTACGGAAAGGGGGGAGAGGGGACAGCGGCTACACCTTC. Translated: CAVRKGGRGDSGYTF.